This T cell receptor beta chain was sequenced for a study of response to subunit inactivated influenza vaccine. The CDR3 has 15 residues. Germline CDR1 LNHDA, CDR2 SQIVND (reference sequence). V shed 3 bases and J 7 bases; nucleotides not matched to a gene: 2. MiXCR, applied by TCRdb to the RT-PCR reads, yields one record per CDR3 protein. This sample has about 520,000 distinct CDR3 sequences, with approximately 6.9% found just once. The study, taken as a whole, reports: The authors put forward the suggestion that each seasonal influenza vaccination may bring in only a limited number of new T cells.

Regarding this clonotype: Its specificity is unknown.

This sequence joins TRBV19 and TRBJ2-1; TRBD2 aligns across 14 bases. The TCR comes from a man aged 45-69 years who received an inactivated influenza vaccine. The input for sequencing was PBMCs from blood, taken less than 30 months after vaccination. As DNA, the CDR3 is TGTGCCAGTAGTATTGGGACTAGCGGGAGTAATGAGCAGTTCTTC. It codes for CASSIGTSGSNEQFF.